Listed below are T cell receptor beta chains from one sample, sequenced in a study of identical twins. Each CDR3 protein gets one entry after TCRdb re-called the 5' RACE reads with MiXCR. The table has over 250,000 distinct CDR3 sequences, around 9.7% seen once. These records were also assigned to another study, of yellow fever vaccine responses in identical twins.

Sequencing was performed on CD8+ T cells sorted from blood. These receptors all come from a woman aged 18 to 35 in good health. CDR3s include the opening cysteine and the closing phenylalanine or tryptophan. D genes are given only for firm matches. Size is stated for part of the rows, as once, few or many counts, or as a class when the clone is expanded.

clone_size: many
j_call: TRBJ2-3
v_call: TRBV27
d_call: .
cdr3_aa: CASSLSRDTDTQYF
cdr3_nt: TGTGCCAGCAGTTTGTCCCGGGACACAGATACGCAGTATTTT

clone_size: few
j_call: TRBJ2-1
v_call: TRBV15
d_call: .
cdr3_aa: CATSRNLAESSYNEQFF
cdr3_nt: TGTGCCACCAGCAGAAACTTAGCGGAGAGCTCCTACAATGAGCAGTTCTTC

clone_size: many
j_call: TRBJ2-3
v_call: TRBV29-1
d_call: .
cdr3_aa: CSVEQNEDTQYF
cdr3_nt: TGCAGCGTTGAACAGAACGAAGATACGCAGTATTTT

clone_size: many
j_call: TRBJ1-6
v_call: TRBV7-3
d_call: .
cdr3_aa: CASSPTGDNSPLHF
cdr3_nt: TGTGCCAGCAGCCCGACAGGAGATAATTCACCCCTCCACTTT

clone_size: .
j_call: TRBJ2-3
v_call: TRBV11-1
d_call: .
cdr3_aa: CASSLVDRSTDTQYF
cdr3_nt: TGTGCCAGCAGCTTAGTGGACAGAAGCACAGATACGCAGTATTTT

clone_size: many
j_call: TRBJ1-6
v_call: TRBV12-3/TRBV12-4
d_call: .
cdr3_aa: CASSPSANSPLHF
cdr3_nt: TGTGCCAGCAGTCCCTCCGCGAATTCACCCCTCCACTTT

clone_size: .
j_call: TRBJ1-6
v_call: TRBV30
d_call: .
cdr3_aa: CAWDTVSYNSPLHF
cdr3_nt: TGTGCCTGGGACACAGTGTCCTATAATTCACCCCTCCACTTT

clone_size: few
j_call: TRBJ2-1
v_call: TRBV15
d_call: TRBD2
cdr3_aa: CATSRLSGSVFYNEQFF
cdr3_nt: TGTGCCACCAGCAGACTTAGCGGGAGTGTGTTCTACAATGAGCAGTTCTTC

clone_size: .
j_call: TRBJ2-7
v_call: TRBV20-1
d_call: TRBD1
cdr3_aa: CSARDLLGQGNYEQYF
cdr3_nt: TGCAGTGCTAGAGATTTATTGGGACAGGGGAACTACGAGCAGTACTTC

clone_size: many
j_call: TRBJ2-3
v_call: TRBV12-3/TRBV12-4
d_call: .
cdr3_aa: CASSDTQYF
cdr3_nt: TGTGCCAGCAGTGATACGCAGTATTTT

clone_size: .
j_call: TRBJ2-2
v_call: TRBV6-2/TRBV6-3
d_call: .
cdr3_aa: CASSYVPSDGDTGELFF
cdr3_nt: TGTGCCAGCAGTTACGTTCCCTCGGATGGGGACACCGGGGAGCTGTTTTTT

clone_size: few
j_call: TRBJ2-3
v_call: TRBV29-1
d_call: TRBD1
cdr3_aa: CSTWTGNTDTQYF
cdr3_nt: TGCAGCACATGGACAGGAAACACAGATACGCAGTATTTT

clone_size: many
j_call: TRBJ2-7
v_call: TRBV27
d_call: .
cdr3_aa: CASSLGVSSSYEQYF
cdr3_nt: TGTGCCAGCAGTTTAGGGGTCTCAAGCTCCTACGAGCAGTACTTC

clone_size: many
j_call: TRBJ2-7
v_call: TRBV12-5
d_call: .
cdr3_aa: CASGLGGSEQYF
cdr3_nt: TGTGCTAGTGGTTTGGGAGGGTCCGAGCAGTACTTC

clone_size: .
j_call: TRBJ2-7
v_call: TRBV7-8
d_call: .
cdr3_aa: CASSAQPGGRMDEQYF
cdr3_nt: TGTGCCAGCAGCGCCCAGCCGGGGGGCCGAATGGACGAGCAGTACTTC

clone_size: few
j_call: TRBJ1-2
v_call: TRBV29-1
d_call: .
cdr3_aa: CSVLALHDGGYTF
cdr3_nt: TGCAGCGTTTTGGCCCTTCACGATGGCGGCTACACCTTC

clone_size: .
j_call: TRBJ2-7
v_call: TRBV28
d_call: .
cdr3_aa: CASSSSDYYYEQYF
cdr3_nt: TGTGCCAGCAGTTCCTCGGACTACTACTACGAGCAGTACTTC

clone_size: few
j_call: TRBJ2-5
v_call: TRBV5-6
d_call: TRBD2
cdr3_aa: CASSLGAGGPPQETQYF
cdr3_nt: TGTGCCAGCAGCTTGGGAGCGGGAGGTCCACCCCAAGAGACCCAGTACTTC

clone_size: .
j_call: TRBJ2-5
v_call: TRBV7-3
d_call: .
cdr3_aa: CASSLARGSDETQYF
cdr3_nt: TGTGCCAGCAGCTTAGCTCGAGGGAGTGATGAGACCCAGTACTTC

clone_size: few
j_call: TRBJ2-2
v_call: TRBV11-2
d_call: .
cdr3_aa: CASSLVGTTFAGELFF
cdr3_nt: TGTGCCAGCAGCTTAGTTGGGACAACATTCGCCGGGGAGCTGTTTTTT

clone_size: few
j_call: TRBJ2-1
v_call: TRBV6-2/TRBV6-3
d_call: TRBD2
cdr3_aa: CASSYSTSGTYNEQFF
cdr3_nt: TGTGCCAGCAGTTACTCGACTAGCGGAACCTACAATGAGCAGTTCTTC

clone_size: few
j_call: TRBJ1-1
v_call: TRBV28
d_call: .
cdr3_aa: CATTLLDRQNTEAFF
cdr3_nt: TGTGCCACGACCCTCCTAGACAGACAGAACACTGAAGCTTTCTTT

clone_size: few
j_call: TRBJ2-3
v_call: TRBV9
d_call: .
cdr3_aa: CASSFGTFADTQYF
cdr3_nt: TGTGCCAGCAGCTTTGGGACTTTCGCAGATACGCAGTATTTT

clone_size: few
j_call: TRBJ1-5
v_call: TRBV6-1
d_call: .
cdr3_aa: CASSPAGIDSNQPQHF
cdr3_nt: TGTGCCAGCAGCCCTGCGGGAATAGATAGCAATCAGCCCCAGCATTTT

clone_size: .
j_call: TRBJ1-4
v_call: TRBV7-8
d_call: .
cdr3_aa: CASSHPGGKRNEKLFF
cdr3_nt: TGTGCCAGCAGTCATCCTGGAGGCAAAAGAAATGAAAAACTGTTTTTT

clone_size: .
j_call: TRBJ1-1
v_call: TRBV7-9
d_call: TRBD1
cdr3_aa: CASSTQGRRGTEAFF
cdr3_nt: TGTGCCAGCAGCACACAGGGGAGGCGGGGCACTGAAGCTTTCTTT

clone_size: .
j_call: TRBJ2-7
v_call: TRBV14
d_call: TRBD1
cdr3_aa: CASSHVNQGALSYEQYF
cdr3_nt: TGTGCCAGCAGCCATGTAAACCAGGGGGCCCTCTCCTACGAGCAGTACTTC

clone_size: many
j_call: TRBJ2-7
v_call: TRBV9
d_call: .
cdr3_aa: CASSVGATYEQYF
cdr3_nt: TGTGCCAGCAGCGTAGGAGCCACCTACGAGCAGTACTTC

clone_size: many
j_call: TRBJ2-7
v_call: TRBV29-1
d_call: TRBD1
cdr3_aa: CSATPGQFYEQYF
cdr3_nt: TGCAGCGCGACCCCGGGACAGTTCTACGAGCAGTACTTC

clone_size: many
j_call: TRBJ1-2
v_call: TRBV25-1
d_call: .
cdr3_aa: CASSARSAYYGYTF
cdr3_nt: TGTGCCAGCAGTGCCCGTTCGGCTTACTATGGCTACACCTTC

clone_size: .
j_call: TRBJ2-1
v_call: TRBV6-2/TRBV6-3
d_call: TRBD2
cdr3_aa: CASSYVLAGEDEQFF
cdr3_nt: TGTGCCAGCAGTTACGTCCTAGCGGGAGAAGATGAGCAGTTCTTC

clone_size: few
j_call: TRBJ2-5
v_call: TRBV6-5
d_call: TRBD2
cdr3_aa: CASSYSAGGPDSETQYF
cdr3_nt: TGTGCCAGCAGTTACTCTGCGGGGGGGCCTGATTCGGAGACCCAGTACTTC

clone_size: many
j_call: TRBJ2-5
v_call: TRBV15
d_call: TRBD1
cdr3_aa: CATSGDRGETQYF
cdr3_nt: TGTGCCACCAGCGGTGACAGGGGAGAGACCCAGTACTTC

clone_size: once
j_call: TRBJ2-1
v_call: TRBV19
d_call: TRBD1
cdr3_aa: CASTTTGGYNEQFF
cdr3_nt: TGTGCCAGTACCACGACAGGGGGTTACAATGAGCAGTTCTTC

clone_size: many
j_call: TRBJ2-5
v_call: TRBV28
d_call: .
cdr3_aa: CASSPPPGEETQYF
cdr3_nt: TGTGCCAGCAGCCCACCCCCGGGGGAAGAGACCCAGTACTTC

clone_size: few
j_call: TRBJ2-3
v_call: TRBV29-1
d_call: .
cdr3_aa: CSVEAAREDTQYF
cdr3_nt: TGCAGCGTTGAAGCGGCGAGAGAAGATACGCAGTATTTT

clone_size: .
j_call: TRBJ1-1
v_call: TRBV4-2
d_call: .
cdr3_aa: CASSQGPGPVAEAFF
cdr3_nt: TGTGCCAGCAGCCAAGGCCCGGGGCCGGTAGCTGAAGCTTTCTTT

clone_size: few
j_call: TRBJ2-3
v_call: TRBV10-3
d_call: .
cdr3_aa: CAISEVNTDTQYF
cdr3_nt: TGTGCCATCAGTGAGGTTAACACAGATACGCAGTATTTT

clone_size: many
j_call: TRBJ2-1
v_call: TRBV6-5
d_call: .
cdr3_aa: CASSSSLQGYEQFF
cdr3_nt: TGTGCCAGCAGTTCCTCATTGCAGGGGTATGAGCAGTTCTTC

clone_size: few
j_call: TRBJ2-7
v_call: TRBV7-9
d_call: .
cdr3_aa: CASSLGVTATYEQYF
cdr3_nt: TGTGCCAGCAGCTTAGGCGTGACAGCGACCTACGAGCAGTACTTC

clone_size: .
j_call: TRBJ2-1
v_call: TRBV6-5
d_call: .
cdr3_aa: CASSYSTGEDEQFF
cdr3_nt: TGTGCCAGCAGTTACTCTACAGGGGAGGATGAGCAGTTCTTC

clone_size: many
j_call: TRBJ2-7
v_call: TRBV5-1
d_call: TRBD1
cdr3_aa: CASSFGTGAYEQYF
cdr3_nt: TGTGCCAGCAGTTTCGGGACAGGGGCCTACGAGCAGTACTTC

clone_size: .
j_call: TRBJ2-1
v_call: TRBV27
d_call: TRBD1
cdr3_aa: CASSSGQGGNEQFF
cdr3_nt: TGTGCCAGCAGTTCGGGACAGGGTGGGAATGAGCAGTTCTTC

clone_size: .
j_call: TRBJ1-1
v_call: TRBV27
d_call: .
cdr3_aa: CASRGPGSTEAFF
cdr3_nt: TGTGCCAGCAGGGGGCCAGGGAGCACTGAAGCTTTCTTT

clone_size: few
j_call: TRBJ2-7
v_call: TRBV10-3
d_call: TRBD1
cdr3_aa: CALRSGTGGHEQYF
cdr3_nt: TGTGCCCTTCGCTCAGGGACAGGGGGCCACGAGCAGTACTTC

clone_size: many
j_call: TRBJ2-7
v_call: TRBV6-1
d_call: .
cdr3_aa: CASCRLNSYEQYF
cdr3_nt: TGTGCCAGCTGTCGACTGAACTCCTACGAGCAGTACTTC

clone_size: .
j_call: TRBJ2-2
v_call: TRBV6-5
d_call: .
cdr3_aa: CASSYVSGGELFF
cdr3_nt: TGTGCCAGCAGTTACGTTTCGGGCGGGGAGCTGTTTTTT

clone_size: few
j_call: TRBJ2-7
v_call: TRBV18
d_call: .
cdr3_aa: CASSRYGTSEQYF
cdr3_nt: TGTGCCAGCTCACGATATGGTACATCCGAGCAGTACTTC

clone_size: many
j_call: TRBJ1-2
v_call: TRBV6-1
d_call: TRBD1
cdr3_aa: CASSPPGQGDYGYTF
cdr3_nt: TGTGCCAGCAGTCCACCGGGACAGGGGGACTATGGCTACACCTTC

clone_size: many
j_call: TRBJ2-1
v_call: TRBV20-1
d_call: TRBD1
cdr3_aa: CRASTGSSYNEQFF
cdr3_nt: TGCAGGGCGTCGACAGGGAGCTCCTACAATGAGCAGTTCTTC

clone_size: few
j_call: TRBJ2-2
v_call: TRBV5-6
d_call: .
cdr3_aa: CASSLGRTTGELFF
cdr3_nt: TGTGCCAGCAGCTTGGGGCGAACCACCGGGGAGCTGTTTTTT

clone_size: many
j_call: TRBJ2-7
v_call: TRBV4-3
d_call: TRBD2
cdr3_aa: CASSPTGLAGDEDEQYF
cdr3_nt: TGCGCCAGCAGCCCGACTGGTCTAGCGGGAGATGAGGACGAGCAGTACTTC

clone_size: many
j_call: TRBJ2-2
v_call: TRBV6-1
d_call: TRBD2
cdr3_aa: CASSGGSVLAGVTGELFF
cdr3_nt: TGTGCCAGCAGTGGTGGGTCGGTACTAGCGGGTGTCACCGGGGAGCTGTTTTTT

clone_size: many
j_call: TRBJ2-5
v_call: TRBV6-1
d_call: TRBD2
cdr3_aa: CASSDGGGTQETQYF
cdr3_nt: TGTGCCAGCAGTGATGGGGGAGGGACCCAAGAGACCCAGTACTTC

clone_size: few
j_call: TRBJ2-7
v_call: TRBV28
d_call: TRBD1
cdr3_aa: CASSHRGASYEQYF
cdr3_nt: TGTGCCAGCAGTCACAGGGGCGCCTCCTACGAGCAGTACTTC

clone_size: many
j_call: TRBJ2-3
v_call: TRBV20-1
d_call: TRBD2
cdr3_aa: CSASGTSGSDTQYF
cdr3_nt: TGCAGTGCATCCGGGACTAGCGGGAGCGATACGCAGTATTTT

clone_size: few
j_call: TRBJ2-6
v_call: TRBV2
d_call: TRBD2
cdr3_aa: CASSPRTSGSGANVLTF
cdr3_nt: TGTGCCAGCAGCCCCAGGACTAGCGGCTCTGGGGCCAACGTCCTGACTTTC

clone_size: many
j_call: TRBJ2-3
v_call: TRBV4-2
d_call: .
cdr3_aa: CASSPQSSSGGTDTQYF
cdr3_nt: TGTGCCAGCAGCCCGCAATCCTCTTCAGGAGGCACAGATACGCAGTATTTT

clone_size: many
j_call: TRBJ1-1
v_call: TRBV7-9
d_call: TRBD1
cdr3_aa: CASSRQGRENTEAFF
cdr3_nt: TGTGCCAGCAGCCGACAGGGGAGGGAGAACACTGAAGCTTTCTTT